Listed below are T cell receptor beta chains from one sample, sequenced in a study of T cells in lung cancer brain metastases. Using immunoSEQ multiplex PCR, the repertoire was profiled, and TCRdb retains in-frame clones only, with some absent. Of about 5,500 clones in the sample, more than 75% were seen once. The sample consisted of tumor tissue from a brain metastasis. The source of these receptors is a woman aged 45-65 years with non-small cell lung cancer that had spread to the brain. Each CDR3 is given with its conserved first and last residue. The D gene is left open where the match is weak. The size field is filled for only some rows; it gives once, few, many or a size class.

cdr3_aa: CASSLAPRGERTNYGYTF
cdr3_nt: TGTGCCAGCAGCTTAGCCCCCCGGGGGGAGAGAACTAACTATGGCTACACCTTC
clone_size: few
j_call: TRBJ1-2
d_call: .
v_call: TRBV7-9

cdr3_aa: CAARGGNNEQFF
cdr3_nt: TGTGCCGCTCGGGGAGGAAACAATGAGCAGTTCTTC
clone_size: .
j_call: TRBJ2-1
d_call: .
v_call: TRBV28

cdr3_aa: CASIRDRIENTGELFF
cdr3_nt: TGCGCCAGCATCCGGGACAGAATTGAGAACACCGGGGAGCTGTTTTTT
clone_size: .
j_call: TRBJ2-2
d_call: TRBD1
v_call: TRBV5-1

cdr3_aa: CATSRGTSGRGDEQFF
cdr3_nt: TGTGCCACCAGCAGAGGGACTAGCGGGAGGGGAGATGAGCAGTTCTTC
clone_size: .
j_call: TRBJ2-1
d_call: TRBD2
v_call: TRBV15

cdr3_aa: CASSQEGWGTEAFF
cdr3_nt: TGCGCCAGCAGCCAAGAGGGTTGGGGCACTGAAGCTTTCTTT
clone_size: .
j_call: TRBJ1-1
d_call: .
v_call: TRBV4-3

cdr3_aa: CASSEAEKGSGRRYEQYF
cdr3_nt: TGTGCCAGCAGTGAAGCCGAGAAGGGTAGCGGGAGACGCTACGAGCAGTACTTC
clone_size: .
j_call: TRBJ2-7
d_call: TRBD2
v_call: TRBV6-1

cdr3_aa: CASSPPDRGEKLFF
cdr3_nt: TGTGCCAGCTCACCGCCGGACAGGGGGGAAAAACTGTTTTTT
clone_size: .
j_call: TRBJ1-4
d_call: TRBD1
v_call: TRBV18

cdr3_aa: CASSLDLKGEQYF
cdr3_nt: TGTGCCAGCAGCTTAGATCTCAAAGGGGAGCAGTACTTC
clone_size: .
j_call: TRBJ2-7
d_call: .
v_call: TRBV7-2

cdr3_aa: CASSQTALAGGDEQYF
cdr3_nt: TGCGCCAGCAGCCAAACAGCCCTAGCGGGAGGCGACGAGCAGTACTTC
clone_size: .
j_call: TRBJ2-7
d_call: TRBD2
v_call: TRBV4-3

cdr3_aa: CASGTDVSYEQYF
cdr3_nt: TGTGCCAGTGGGACAGATGTCTCCTACGAGCAGTACTTC
clone_size: .
j_call: TRBJ2-7
d_call: TRBD1
v_call: TRBV19

cdr3_aa: CASSPPAVTVGEQYF
cdr3_nt: TGTGCCAGCTCACCACCGGCAGTCACTGTCGGCGAGCAGTACTTC
clone_size: .
j_call: TRBJ2-7
d_call: .
v_call: TRBV18

cdr3_aa: CASKRGSGNEQFF
cdr3_nt: TGTGCCAGCAAGAGGGGGAGTGGCAATGAGCAGTTCTTC
clone_size: .
j_call: TRBJ2-1
d_call: .
v_call: TRBV6-5

cdr3_aa: CASSQSGQANTGELFF
cdr3_nt: TGTGCCAGCAGCCAATCTGGGCAGGCGAACACCGGGGAGCTGTTTTTT
clone_size: few
j_call: TRBJ2-2
d_call: .
v_call: TRBV16

cdr3_aa: CASSQVGETQYF
cdr3_nt: TGTGCCAGCAGCCAAGTAGGAGAGACCCAGTACTTC
clone_size: .
j_call: TRBJ2-5
d_call: .
v_call: TRBV14

cdr3_aa: CASSPQESNYGYTF
cdr3_nt: TGTGCCAGCAGTCCACAGGAGTCTAACTATGGCTACACCTTC
clone_size: once
j_call: TRBJ1-2
d_call: .
v_call: TRBV6-5

cdr3_aa: CASRLPVLGTEAFF
cdr3_nt: TGTGCCAGCAGACTACCAGTTTTGGGCACTGAAGCTTTCTTT
clone_size: .
j_call: TRBJ1-1
d_call: .
v_call: TRBV28

cdr3_aa: CASNSRAEGAGANVLTF
cdr3_nt: TGTGCCAGCAACAGTCGTGCGGAGGGGGCTGGGGCCAACGTCCTGACTTTC
clone_size: .
j_call: TRBJ2-6
d_call: .
v_call: TRBV11-1

cdr3_aa: CASNWGVMNTEAFF
cdr3_nt: TGTGCCAGCAATTGGGGGGTAATGAACACTGAAGCTTTCTTT
clone_size: .
j_call: TRBJ1-1
d_call: .
v_call: TRBV7-2

cdr3_aa: CSVGEDSQYRGYTF
cdr3_nt: TGCAGCGTTGGGGAGGACAGCCAGTATCGAGGCTACACCTTC
clone_size: .
j_call: TRBJ1-2
d_call: .
v_call: TRBV29-1

cdr3_aa: CASSSRTSTDTQYF
cdr3_nt: TGTGCCAGCAGCTCCCGGACTAGCACAGATACGCAGTATTTT
clone_size: .
j_call: TRBJ2-3
d_call: .
v_call: TRBV9

cdr3_aa: CASSARLAGPYNEQFF
cdr3_nt: TGTGCCAGCAGTGCCAGACTAGCGGGACCCTACAATGAGCAGTTCTTC
clone_size: once
j_call: TRBJ2-1
d_call: TRBD2
v_call: TRBV27

cdr3_aa: CAWSSGTAPIWKYF
cdr3_nt: TGTGCCTGGAGTTCCGGGACAGCCCCAATTTGGAAGTACTTC
clone_size: .
j_call: TRBJ2-7
d_call: TRBD1
v_call: TRBV30

cdr3_aa: CASSSRTSRGNEQYF
cdr3_nt: TGCGCCAGCAGCTCCCGGACTAGCCGAGGCAACGAGCAGTACTTC
clone_size: .
j_call: TRBJ2-7
d_call: TRBD2
v_call: TRBV5-1

cdr3_aa: CASSLGQGANTEAFF
cdr3_nt: TGCGCCAGCAGCTTGGGTCAGGGGGCTAACACTGAAGCTTTCTTT
clone_size: .
j_call: TRBJ1-1
d_call: TRBD1
v_call: TRBV5-1

cdr3_aa: CASGSSQPQHF
cdr3_nt: TGTGCCAGCGGCTCGAGTCAGCCCCAGCATTTT
clone_size: .
j_call: TRBJ1-5
d_call: .
v_call: TRBV2

cdr3_aa: CASSLRGFGPQHF
cdr3_nt: TGTGCCAGCAGTTTAAGAGGGTTTGGGCCCCAGCATTTT
clone_size: .
j_call: TRBJ1-5
d_call: .
v_call: TRBV28

cdr3_aa: CASKTQGRNTIYF
cdr3_nt: TGTGCCAGCAAGACACAGGGAAGAAACACCATATATTTT
clone_size: .
j_call: TRBJ1-3
d_call: .
v_call: TRBV2

cdr3_aa: CASSQGPSPDTQYF
cdr3_nt: TGTGCCAGCAGCCAGGGACCCTCCCCAGATACGCAGTATTTT
clone_size: .
j_call: TRBJ2-3
d_call: .
v_call: TRBV7-3

cdr3_aa: CASSQEPEDEAFF
cdr3_nt: TGTGCCAGCAGCCAAGAGCCCGAAGATGAAGCTTTCTTT
clone_size: few
j_call: TRBJ1-1
d_call: .
v_call: TRBV4-2

cdr3_aa: CAWSVVGGGNEKLFF
cdr3_nt: TGTGCCTGGAGTGTAGTCGGCGGGGGTAATGAAAAACTGTTTTTT
clone_size: .
j_call: TRBJ1-4
d_call: .
v_call: TRBV30

cdr3_aa: CASSLWGTGELFF
cdr3_nt: TGTGCCAGCAGTTTATGGGGCACCGGGGAGCTGTTTTTT
clone_size: large
j_call: TRBJ2-2
d_call: .
v_call: TRBV27

cdr3_aa: CSVMTGSYEQYF
cdr3_nt: TGCAGCGTGATGACAGGGTCCTACGAGCAGTACTTC
clone_size: .
j_call: TRBJ2-7
d_call: TRBD1
v_call: TRBV29-1

cdr3_aa: CATSNRTGAFF
cdr3_nt: TGTGCCACCAGCAACAGGACAGGGGCGTTCTTC
clone_size: once
j_call: TRBJ2-1
d_call: TRBD1
v_call: TRBV15

cdr3_aa: CASSKKTGHGNTIYF
cdr3_nt: TGTGCCAGCAGCAAAAAGACAGGGCACGGAAACACCATATATTTT
clone_size: .
j_call: TRBJ1-3
d_call: .
v_call: TRBV21-1

cdr3_aa: CASSWNEKLFF
cdr3_nt: TGTGCCAGCAGTTGGAATGAAAAACTGTTTTTT
clone_size: .
j_call: TRBJ1-4
d_call: .
v_call: TRBV25-1

cdr3_aa: CASSNREAYNEQFF
cdr3_nt: TGTGCCAGCAGTAACCGGGAAGCCTACAATGAGCAGTTCTTC
clone_size: .
j_call: TRBJ2-1
d_call: .
v_call: TRBV25-1

cdr3_aa: CASQGILAGGLTDTQYF
cdr3_nt: TGCGCCAGTCAAGGGATTCTAGCGGGAGGACTCACAGATACGCAGTATTTT
clone_size: once
j_call: TRBJ2-3
d_call: TRBD2
v_call: TRBV5-1

cdr3_aa: CASIREAGDQPQHF
cdr3_nt: TGTGCCAGCATCCGAGAAGCAGGGGATCAGCCCCAGCATTTT
clone_size: .
j_call: TRBJ1-5
d_call: .
v_call: TRBV28

cdr3_aa: CSVEDERWTGRVLSGYTF
cdr3_nt: TGCAGCGTTGAAGACGAGCGCTGGACAGGGAGAGTGCTTAGTGGCTACACCTTC
clone_size: .
j_call: TRBJ1-2
d_call: TRBD1
v_call: TRBV29-1

cdr3_aa: CASSLAASSNQPQHF
cdr3_nt: TGCGCCAGCAGCTTGGCCGCCAGTAGCAATCAGCCCCAGCATTTT
clone_size: once
j_call: TRBJ1-5
d_call: .
v_call: TRBV5-1

cdr3_aa: CASPVDRRDTIYF
cdr3_nt: TGTGCCAGCCCAGTTGATAGGCGAGACACCATATATTTT
clone_size: .
j_call: TRBJ1-3
d_call: .
v_call: TRBV28

cdr3_aa: CASSLGDSTNEQFF
cdr3_nt: TGCGCCAGCAGCTTGGGGGACTCAACCAATGAGCAGTTCTTC
clone_size: .
j_call: TRBJ2-1
d_call: .
v_call: TRBV5-1

cdr3_aa: CASGLGGTNTGELFF
cdr3_nt: TGTGCTAGTGGTTTGGGGGGGACGAACACCGGGGAGCTGTTTTTT
clone_size: few
j_call: TRBJ2-2
d_call: .
v_call: TRBV12-5

cdr3_aa: CAIVDRGLTQYF
cdr3_nt: TGCGCCATCGTGGATAGGGGGCTAACGCAGTATTTT
clone_size: .
j_call: TRBJ2-3
d_call: TRBD1
v_call: TRBV4-3

cdr3_aa: CASSKALWGLEIETQYF
cdr3_nt: TGTGCCAGCAGCAAAGCGCTTTGGGGACTAGAAATTGAGACCCAGTACTTC
clone_size: .
j_call: TRBJ2-5
d_call: .
v_call: TRBV21-1

cdr3_aa: CATSSVRGVAETQYF
cdr3_nt: TGTGCCACCAGCAGTGTGAGGGGGGTTGCGGAGACCCAGTACTTC
clone_size: .
j_call: TRBJ2-5
d_call: .
v_call: TRBV15

cdr3_aa: CAWSALPEAFF
cdr3_nt: TGTGCCTGGAGTGCCTTGCCTGAAGCTTTCTTT
clone_size: once
j_call: TRBJ1-1
d_call: .
v_call: TRBV30

cdr3_aa: CASSEGRGRASKARDF
cdr3_nt: TGTGCCAGCAGTGAGGGGCGCGGGAGGGCCTCAAAAGCCCGTGACTTC
clone_size: .
j_call: TRBJ2-7
d_call: TRBD2
v_call: TRBV2

cdr3_aa: CAWSYRETQYF
cdr3_nt: TGTGCCTGGAGTTATCGGGAGACCCAGTACTTC
clone_size: .
j_call: TRBJ2-5
d_call: .
v_call: TRBV30

cdr3_aa: CASRARGNTEAFF
cdr3_nt: TGTGCCAGCCGGGCCCGGGGGAACACTGAAGCTTTCTTT
clone_size: .
j_call: TRBJ1-1
d_call: .
v_call: TRBV7-2

cdr3_aa: CASSEGGVGGNTIYF
cdr3_nt: TGTGCCAGCAGTGAGGGGGGGGTAGGTGGAAACACCATATATTTT
clone_size: .
j_call: TRBJ1-3
d_call: .
v_call: TRBV2

cdr3_aa: CASSYQGVRYNEQFF
cdr3_nt: TGTGCCAGCAGCTATCAGGGGGTGCGGTACAATGAGCAGTTCTTC
clone_size: .
j_call: TRBJ2-1
d_call: TRBD1
v_call: TRBV27

cdr3_aa: CASSDSPSGRSWTQYF
cdr3_nt: TGTGCCAGCAGTGATAGTCCCAGCGGGAGGTCATGGACCCAGTACTTC
clone_size: .
j_call: TRBJ2-5
d_call: TRBD2
v_call: TRBV25-1

cdr3_aa: CASTPRGANTGELFF
cdr3_nt: TGTGCCAGTACTCCGCGAGGCGCCAATACCGGGGAGCTGTTTTTT
clone_size: .
j_call: TRBJ2-2
d_call: .
v_call: TRBV19

cdr3_aa: CASRPPGLADEQFF
cdr3_nt: TGTGCCAGCAGACCTCCTGGACTAGCGGATGAGCAGTTCTTC
clone_size: .
j_call: TRBJ2-1
d_call: TRBD2
v_call: TRBV2

cdr3_aa: CAISEVGSYEQYF
cdr3_nt: TGTGCCATCAGTGAAGTAGGTTCCTACGAGCAGTACTTC
clone_size: .
j_call: TRBJ2-7
d_call: .
v_call: TRBV10-3

cdr3_aa: CASSISSNQPQHF
cdr3_nt: TGTGCCAGTAGTATATCCTCCAATCAGCCCCAGCATTTT
clone_size: .
j_call: TRBJ1-5
d_call: .
v_call: TRBV19

cdr3_aa: CASSLMGSGANVLTF
cdr3_nt: TGTGCCAGCAGCTTAATGGGGTCTGGGGCCAACGTCCTGACTTTC
clone_size: once
j_call: TRBJ2-6
d_call: .
v_call: TRBV7-3

cdr3_aa: CASRKGLAGVPYEQYF
cdr3_nt: TGTGCCAGCAGAAAGGGACTAGCGGGTGTTCCCTACGAGCAGTACTTC
clone_size: .
j_call: TRBJ2-7
d_call: TRBD2
v_call: TRBV27

cdr3_aa: CASSRVDGNQPQHF
cdr3_nt: TGTGCCAGCAGTAGGGTGGATGGCAATCAGCCCCAGCATTTT
clone_size: once
j_call: TRBJ1-5
d_call: .
v_call: TRBV28